These T cell receptor beta chains were read from a single sample in a study of blood T cell repertoires in COVID-19. TCRdb's copy holds only in-frame clones and misses some; the assay was immunoSEQ multiplex PCR. Among about 260,000 clones listed, 87% were seen once. Source material: peripheral blood. Receptors originate from a woman aged 40 to 50 who had recovered from COVID-19. CDR3s include the opening cysteine and the closing phenylalanine or tryptophan. The D gene is left open where the match is weak. A row's size may be missing; if present it is once, few, many or a size class.

d_call | clone_size | j_call | v_call | cdr3_length | cdr3_aa | cdr3_nt
TRBD1 | NA | TRBJ1-3 | TRBV5-1 | 21 | CASSLAPGRTGGRRDWDTIYF | TGCGCCAGCAGCTTGGCCCCAGGGAGGACAGGGGGCAGACGGGATTGGGACACCATATATTTT
NA | NA | TRBJ1-2 | TRBV7-9 | 12 | CASSLGDSGYTF | TGTGCCAGCAGCTTGGGAGACTCTGGCTACACCTTC
TRBD1 | few | TRBJ1-1 | TRBV9 | 16 | CASSVGGQGVNTEAFF | TGTGCCAGCAGCGTAGGAGGACAGGGGGTGAACACTGAAGCTTTCTTT
NA | NA | TRBJ1-1 | TRBV13 | 14 | CASRKTGSPTEAFF | TGTGCCAGCCGTAAGACGGGAAGCCCCACTGAAGCTTTCTTT
NA | NA | TRBJ1-6 | TRBV5-5 | 16 | CASSAWSGQGNSPLHF | TGTGCCAGCAGCGCTTGGTCCGGCCAGGGGAATTCACCCCTCCACTTT
TRBD2 | NA | TRBJ2-5 | TRBV7-2 | 16 | CASSLGPEAGGETQYF | TGTGCCAGCAGCTTAGGCCCCGAAGCGGGGGGGGAGACCCAGTACTTC
NA | once | TRBJ2-7 | TRBV27 | 13 | CASRGNGHYEQYF | TGTGCCAGCAGAGGAAACGGACATTACGAGCAGTACTTC
NA | once | TRBJ1-5 | TRBV7-9 | 14 | CASSLADSNQPQHF | TGTGCCAGCAGCTTAGCGGACAGTAATCAGCCCCAGCATTTT
NA | once | TRBJ2-1 | TRBV6-2/TRBV6-3 | 15 | CASSHRGTGYNEQFF | TGTGCCAGCAGTCACCGCGGGACGGGATACAATGAGCAGTTCTTC
TRBD2 | NA | TRBJ2-7 | TRBV3-1/TRBV3-2 | 15 | CASSQDPRGAYEQYF | TGTGCCAGCAGCCAAGATCCGCGGGGGGCCTACGAGCAGTACTTC
TRBD1 | NA | TRBJ1-5 | TRBV18 | 16 | CASSVKPGQGNQPQHF | TGTGCCAGCTCAGTCAAACCGGGACAGGGTAATCAGCCCCAGCATTTT
TRBD1 | NA | TRBJ1-6 | TRBV27 | 16 | CASRRGTGELVSPLHF | TGTGCCAGCAGGCGTGGGACAGGGGAGCTAGTTTCACCCCTCCACTTT
TRBD2 | once | TRBJ2-1 | TRBV7-8 | 15 | CASSPSSGTYNEQFF | TGTGCCAGCAGCCCGTCCAGCGGGACCTACAATGAGCAGTTCTTC
TRBD1 | NA | TRBJ2-5 | TRBV5-1 | 13 | CASTGTGAETQYF | TGCGCCAGCACCGGGACAGGGGCAGAGACCCAGTACTTC
TRBD1 | once | TRBJ1-2 | TRBV6-5 | 13 | CASHSGQLYGYTF | TGTGCCAGCCACTCGGGACAGCTCTATGGCTACACCTTC
NA | NA | TRBJ1-3 | TRBV9 | 15 | CASSAGQASGNTIYF | TGTGCCAGCAGTGCAGGCCAGGCGTCTGGAAACACCATATATTTT
NA | NA | TRBJ2-4 | TRBV2 | 13 | CASSEWQVGIQYF | TGTGCCAGCAGTGAATGGCAGGTGGGCATTCAGTACTTC
TRBD1 | NA | TRBJ1-3 | TRBV2 | 15 | CASSQQTGAGNTIYF | TGTGCCAGCAGTCAACAGACAGGGGCTGGAAACACCATATATTTT
NA | NA | TRBJ1-5 | TRBV4-1 | 16 | CASSQGLTGGSQPQHF | TGCGCCAGCAGCCAAGGGTTGACGGGGGGTAGTCAGCCCCAGCATTTT
NA | NA | TRBJ2-4 | TRBV27 | 13 | CASSYRREDIQYF | TGTGCCAGCAGTTACCGCAGGGAAGACATTCAGTACTTC
NA | few | TRBJ1-2 | TRBV7-2 | 15 | CASSLRAGVGNGYTF | TGTGCCAGCAGCCTCCGGGCAGGGGTTGGGAATGGCTACACCTTC
TRBD1 | few | TRBJ1-2 | TRBV2 | 12 | CASRDRGDGYTF | TGTGCCAGCAGGGACAGGGGTGATGGCTACACCTTC
TRBD1 | NA | TRBJ1-2 | TRBV30 | 14 | CAWGGDRGSYGYTF | TGTGCCTGGGGGGGGGACAGGGGCTCTTATGGCTACACCTTC
TRBD1 | NA | TRBJ1-1 | TRBV5-4 | 15 | CASSLGPGGETEAFF | TGTGCCAGCAGCTTGGGTCCAGGGGGCGAGACTGAAGCTTTCTTT
TRBD1 | NA | TRBJ1-3 | TRBV10-3 | 19 | CAISANFLTGGRSGNTIYF | TGTGCCATCAGTGCAAACTTCCTGACAGGGGGGAGATCTGGAAACACCATATATTTT
TRBD1 | NA | TRBJ2-2 | TRBV19 | 15 | CASSNPGQGAGELFF | TGTGCCAGTAGTAACCCGGGACAGGGGGCCGGGGAGCTGTTTTTT
NA | NA | TRBJ1-3 | TRBV6-5 | 14 | CASTHLVSGNTIYF | TGTGCCAGCACCCATCTAGTCTCTGGAAACACCATATATTTT
TRBD2 | NA | TRBJ2-5 | TRBV11-2 | 13 | CASQRGGLETQYF | TGTGCCAGCCAGCGGGGGGGCTTGGAGACCCAGTACTTC
TRBD1 | NA | TRBJ1-6 | TRBV9 | 15 | CASSKDRALNSPLHF | TGTGCCAGCAGCAAGGACAGGGCCCTTAATTCACCCCTCCACTTT
NA | NA | TRBJ2-2 | TRBV9 | 12 | CASSVSPGELFF | TGTGCCAGCAGCGTATCTCCCGGGGAGCTGTTTTTT
NA | NA | TRBJ2-3 | TRBV3-1/TRBV3-2 | 14 | CASSPDTSVRFQYF | TGTGCCAGCAGCCCGGACACTTCGGTGAGATTTCAGTATTTT
NA | NA | TRBJ2-3 | TRBV18 | 11 | CATLGADTQYF | TGTGCCACTCTCGGTGCAGATACGCAGTATTTT
NA | NA | TRBJ1-2 | TRBV18 | 18 | CASSPINTRQDHNYGYTF | TGTGCCAGCTCACCAATCAACACCCGACAGGATCATAACTATGGCTACACCTTC
TRBD1 | NA | TRBJ1-1 | TRBV10-3 | 13 | CAISLTGDTEAFF | TGTGCCATCAGCCTGACAGGGGACACTGAAGCTTTCTTT
TRBD1 | NA | TRBJ1-5 | TRBV19 | 18 | CASSTGTGAWRSDQPQHF | TGTGCCAGTAGTACCGGGACAGGGGCCTGGAGATCGGATCAGCCCCAGCATTTT